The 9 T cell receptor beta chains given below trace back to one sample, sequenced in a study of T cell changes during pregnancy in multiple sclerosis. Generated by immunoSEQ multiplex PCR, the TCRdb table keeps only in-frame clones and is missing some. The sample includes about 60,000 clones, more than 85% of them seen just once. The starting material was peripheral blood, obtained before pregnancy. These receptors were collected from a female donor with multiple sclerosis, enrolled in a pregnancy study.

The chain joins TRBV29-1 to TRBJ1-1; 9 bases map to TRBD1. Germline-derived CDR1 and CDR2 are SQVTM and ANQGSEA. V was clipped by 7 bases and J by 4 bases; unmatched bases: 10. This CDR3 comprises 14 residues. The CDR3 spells CSARTGAGFTEAFF. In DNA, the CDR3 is TGCAGCGCCAGGACAGGGGCAGGTTTCACTGAAGCTTTCTTT. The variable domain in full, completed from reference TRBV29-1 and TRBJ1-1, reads SAVISQKPSRDICQRGTSLTIQCQVDSQVTMMFWYRQQPGQSLTLIATANQGSEATYESGFVIDKFPISRPNLTFSTLTVSNMSPEDSSIYLCSARTGAGFTEAFFGQGTRLTVV.

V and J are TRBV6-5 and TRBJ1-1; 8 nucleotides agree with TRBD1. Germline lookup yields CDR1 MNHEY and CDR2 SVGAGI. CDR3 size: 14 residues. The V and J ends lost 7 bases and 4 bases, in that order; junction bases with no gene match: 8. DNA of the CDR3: TGTGCCAGCACCCGGACAGGGAAGGGCACTGAAGCTTTCTTT. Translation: CASTRTGKGTEAFF.

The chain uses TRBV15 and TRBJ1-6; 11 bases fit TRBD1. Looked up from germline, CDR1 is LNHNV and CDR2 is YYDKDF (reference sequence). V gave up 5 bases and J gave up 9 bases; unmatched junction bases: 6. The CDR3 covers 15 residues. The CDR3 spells CATSGQGARSSPLHF. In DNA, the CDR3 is TGTGCCACCAGCGGACAGGGGGCTAGGAGTTCACCCCTCCACTTT.

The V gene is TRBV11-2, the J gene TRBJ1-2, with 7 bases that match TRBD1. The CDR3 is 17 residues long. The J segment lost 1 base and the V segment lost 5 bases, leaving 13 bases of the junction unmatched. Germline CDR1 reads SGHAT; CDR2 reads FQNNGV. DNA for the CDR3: TGTGCCAGCAGCGAAGGACAGGCTTGGTCTAATAACTATGGCTACACCTTC. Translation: CASSEGQAWSNNYGYTF.

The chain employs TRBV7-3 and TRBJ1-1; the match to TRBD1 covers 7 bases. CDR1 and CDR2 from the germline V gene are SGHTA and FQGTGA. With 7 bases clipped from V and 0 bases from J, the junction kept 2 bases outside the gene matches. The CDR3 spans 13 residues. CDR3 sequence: CASTTGVNTEAFF. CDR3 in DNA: TGTGCCAGCACAACAGGGGTGAACACTGAAGCTTTCTTT. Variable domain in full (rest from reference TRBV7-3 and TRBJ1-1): GAGVSQTPSNKVTEKGKYVELRCDPISGHTALYWYRQSLGQGPEFLIYFQGTGAADDSGLPNDRFFAVRPEGSVSTLKIQRTERGDSAVYLCASTTGVNTEAFFGQGTRLTVV.

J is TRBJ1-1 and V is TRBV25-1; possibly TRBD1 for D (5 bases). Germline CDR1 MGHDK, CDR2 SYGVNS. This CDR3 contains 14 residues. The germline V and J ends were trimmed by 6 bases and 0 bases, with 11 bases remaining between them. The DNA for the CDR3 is TGTGCCAGCAGGGGGGGGACCATGAACACTGAAGCTTTCTTT. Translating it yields CASRGGTMNTEAFF.

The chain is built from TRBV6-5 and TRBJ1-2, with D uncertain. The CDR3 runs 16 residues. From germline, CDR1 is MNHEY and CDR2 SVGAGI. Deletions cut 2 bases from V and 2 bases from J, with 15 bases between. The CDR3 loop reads CASSYRGSIPNYGYTF. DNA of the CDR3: TGTGCCAGCAGTTACCGGGGTTCTATCCCCAACTATGGCTACACCTTC.

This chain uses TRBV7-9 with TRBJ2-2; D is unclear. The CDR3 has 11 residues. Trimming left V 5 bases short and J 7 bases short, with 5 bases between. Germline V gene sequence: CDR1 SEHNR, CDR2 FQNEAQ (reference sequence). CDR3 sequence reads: CASSPFGELFF. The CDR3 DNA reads TGTGCCAGCAGCCCTTTCGGGGAGCTGTTTTTT.

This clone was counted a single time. DNA of the CDR3: TGTGCCAGCAGTGATCCGGGACAGGGGGCTCAGCCCCAGCATTTT. Protein product: CASSDPGQGAQPQHF. V is TRBV2 and J is TRBJ1-5; 12 bases match TRBD1. Germline CDR1 and CDR2: SNHLY and FYNNEI. The V and J ends lost 3 bases and 6 bases, in that order; junction bases with no gene match: 3. The CDR3 extends over 15 amino acids.